Detailed here is one TCR beta chain. Not enrolled were patients with uncontrolled infection, other autoimmune disease, pregnancy or lactation. Clinical symptoms, serum thyroxine, TRAb, thyroid ultrasound and orbital computed tomography established diagnosis. V lost 3 bases to trimming and J lost 1 base; unmatched junction nucleotides: 9. The CDR3 loop spans 17 amino acids. The germline CDR1 and CDR2 sequences are SGHAT and FQNNGV. The data stem from a study of T cells in Graves' hyperthyroidism and ophthalmopathy. What was amplified from RNA transcripts were TCR beta CDR3 regions. The TCR CDR3 was amplified in a first-round RT-PCR using the HTBI primer set. Each CDR3 protein is one row after TCRdb ran MiXCR on the multiplex PCR reads. Of 300,000 to 450,000 distinct CDR3 sequences listed, approximately 18% are singletons.

The sequence was collected from a man aged 18 to 35 with Graves' ophthalmopathy. Sequenced: blood. The chain employs TRBV11-2 and TRBJ1-3, with 7 bases identical to TRBD1. The CDR3 loop is CASSFRTGFWSGNTIYF. In DNA form, the CDR3 reads TGTGCCAGCAGCTTTCGGACAGGATTCTGGTCTGGAAACACCATATATTTT.